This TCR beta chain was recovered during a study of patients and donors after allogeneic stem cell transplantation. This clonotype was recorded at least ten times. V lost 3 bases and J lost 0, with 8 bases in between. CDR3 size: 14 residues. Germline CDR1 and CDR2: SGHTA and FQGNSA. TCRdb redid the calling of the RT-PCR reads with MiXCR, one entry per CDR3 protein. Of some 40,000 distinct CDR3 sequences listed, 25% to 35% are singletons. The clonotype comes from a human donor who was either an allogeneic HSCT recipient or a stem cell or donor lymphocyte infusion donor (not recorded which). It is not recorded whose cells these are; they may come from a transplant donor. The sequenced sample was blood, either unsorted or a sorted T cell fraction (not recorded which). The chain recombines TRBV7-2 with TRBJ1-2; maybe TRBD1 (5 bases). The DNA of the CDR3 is TGTGCCAGCAGCTTGCCCAGGGCTAACTATGGCTACACCTTC. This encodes CASSLPRANYGYTF.